A few counts support the clone carrying this TCR beta chain. As yet, its antigen is unknown. MiXCR was run by TCRdb on the reads, yielding one entry per CDR3 protein. The table includes over 55,000 distinct CDR3 sequences, over 20% detected once. The CDR3 is 16 amino acids. Germline values: CDR1 SEHNR, CDR2 FQNEAQ (reference sequence). After removal of 5 bases from V and 6 bases from J, the junction contained 9 bases not matched to a gene. The data were obtained in a study of T cell repertoires in cytomegalovirus infection. Turning to the study itself: Indicated by public TCR beta signatures were CMV infection and matching HLA type.

The TCR was taken from a human donor in good health (CMV status not recorded). Some clones in this sample may be carry-over from other donors' samples. The chain is built from TRBV7-9 and TRBJ2-1, with TRBD2 matching 11 bases. The sequencing here drew on CD8+ T cells from cultured PBMCs, taken from culture after CMV antigen stimulation. The CDR3 DNA reads as TGTGCCAGCAGCCCATTTAGCGGGGGGGGATTCAATGAGCAGTTCTTC. This gives the protein CASSPFSGGGFNEQFF.